This TCR beta chain comes out of a study of cytomegalovirus exposure and HLA in healthy donors. About the research overall: Sequencing of 150 million to 200 million T cells in an earlier analysis found around 110 million unique TCR beta sequences.

About this clone: Antigen unknown.

Findings and caveats of the study: Roughly uniform sequencing depth across donors was assumed, possibly incorrectly.

The PCR made use of 60 Vbeta and 13 Jbeta primers. TCRdb's table, derived via immunoSEQ multiplex PCR, lists solely in-frame clones and lacks some. This sample has 95,000 to 150,000 clones; 74% occur once, and the top ten carry around 4.2%. The CDR3 covers 17 residues. CDR1 and CDR2 (germline): SGHNT, YENEEA. Germline trimming cut 4 bases from V and 2 bases from J; bases unmatched to any gene: 11. The sequencing input was PBMCs. The TCR sequence derives from a woman between 50 and 59 years old in good health and CMV-seropositive. The chain links TRBV11-3 to TRBJ1-2; 9 positions agree with TRBD1. The CDR3 reads CASSSYYQGQGNYGYTF. The CDR3 DNA sequence: TGTGCCAGCAGCTCCTACTATCAGGGACAGGGAAACTATGGCTACACCTTC.